This T cell receptor beta chain was captured by sequencing in a study of blood T cells in healthy people across ages. Notes on the study in general: Higher diversity, along with more naive CD4+ cells, distinguished long-lived donors from aged donors. Diversity estimates drawn from one million T cells were deemed underestimates.

Alongside a J-beta primer mix, a sample-barcoded 5' primer served in a second PCR lasting 7 to 11 cycles. TCRdb used MiXCR to reprocess the 5' RACE reads, holding one entry per CDR3 protein. The table includes around 900,000 distinct CDR3 sequences, about 51% detected once. With regard to this clonotype: Its target is not known.

The CDR3 extends over 15 amino acids. Trimming pared 2 bases from V and 6 bases from J, leaving 15 bases between. CDR1 SGDLS and CDR2 YYNGEE come from the germline V gene. The rearrangement uses TRBV9 and TRBJ2-1, with D possibly being TRBD1 or TRBD2 (5 bases each). The sequence derives from an older woman in good health. The specimen sequenced was blood. Here the CDR3 DNA reads TGTGCCAGCAGCGTCCCGGGACGGAGGACCAATGAGCAGTTCTTC. As protein: CASSVPGRRTNEQFF.